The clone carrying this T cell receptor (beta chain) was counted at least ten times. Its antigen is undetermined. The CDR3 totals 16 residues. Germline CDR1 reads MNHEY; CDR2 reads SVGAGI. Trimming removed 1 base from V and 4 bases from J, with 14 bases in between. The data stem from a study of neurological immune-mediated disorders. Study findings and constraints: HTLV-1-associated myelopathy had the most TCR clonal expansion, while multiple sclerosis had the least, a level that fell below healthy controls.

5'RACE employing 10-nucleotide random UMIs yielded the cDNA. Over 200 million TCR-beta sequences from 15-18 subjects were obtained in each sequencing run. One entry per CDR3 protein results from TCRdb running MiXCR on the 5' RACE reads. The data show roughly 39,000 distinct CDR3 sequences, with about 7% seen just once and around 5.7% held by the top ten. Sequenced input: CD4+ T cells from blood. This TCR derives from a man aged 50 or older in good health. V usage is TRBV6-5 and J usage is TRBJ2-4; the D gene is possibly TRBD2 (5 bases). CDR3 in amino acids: CASSYLRGYRKNIQYF. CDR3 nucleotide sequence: TGTGCCAGCAGTTACTTGAGAGGGTATAGGAAAAACATTCAGTACTTC.